This entry lists 19 T cell receptor beta chains sequenced from one sample in a study of cytomegalovirus exposure and HLA in healthy donors. PCR amplification relied on 60 Vbeta primers (plus 13 Jbeta primers). Measured with immunoSEQ multiplex PCR; TCRdb has only the in-frame clones, and not every one. The sample has approximately 130,000 clones, 70% to 85% seen once. Specimen: PBMCs. These receptors were collected from a boy between 2 and 10 years old in good health and CMV-seronegative.

This clone was detected only once. The V gene is TRBV6-6, the J gene TRBJ1-5, with TRBD1 as a possible D gene (5 bases). V was pared by 5 bases and J by 4 bases, with 9 bases between. The CDR3 consists of 13 residues. The germline V gene has CDR1 MNHNY and CDR2 SVGAGI (reference sequence). CDR3 sequence (DNA): TGTGCCAGCAGTCGCCAGGGTAATCAGCCCCAGCATTTT. The encoded protein is CASSRQGNQPQHF.

The chain recombines TRBV6-1 with TRBJ2-5, with a possible D match to TRBD2 (6 bases). The J call may be wrong; the DNA end is better matched by TRBJ2-7. This CDR3 has 14 amino acids. Germline assignment: CDR1 MNHNS and CDR2 SASEGT. The CDR3 sequence: CASSSSGTSYEQYF. The CDR3 DNA follows: TGTGCCAGCAGTAGCTCAGGGACTTCCTACGAGCAGTACTTC.

This chain connects TRBV7-9 to TRBJ1-1, with D uncertain. The germline V gene encodes CDR1 SEHNR and CDR2 FQNEAQ (reference sequence). The germline V and J ends were trimmed by 1 base and 4 bases, with 10 bases remaining between them. This CDR3 region has 14 residues. DNA of the CDR3: TGTGCCAGCAGCTTAGATTCGAGGGCCACTGAAGCTTTCTTT. Translation: CASSLDSRATEAFF.

V gene TRBV4-1 combines with J gene TRBJ1-5; the match to TRBD1 covers 11 bases. V gave up 6 bases and J gave up 5 bases; unmatched junction bases: 3. There are 14 residues in the CDR3. Looked up from germline, CDR1 is MGHRA and CDR2 is YSYEKL. CDR3 DNA sequence: TGCGCCAGCAGGGACAGGGGGCTTGATCAGCCCCAGCATTTT. Amino acid sequence: CASRDRGLDQPQHF.

This sequence joins TRBV11-2 and TRBJ2-3, with TRBD2 matching over 11 bases. This CDR3 comprises 18 residues. CDR1 and CDR2 (germline): SGHAT, FQNNGV. Unmatched junction bases numbered 14, after V lost 5 bases and J lost 4 bases. CDR3 DNA: TGTGCCAGCAGCCGATCCCTTAGCGGGAGGGCCATGGCAGATACGCAGTATTTT. Translation gives CASSRSLSGRAMADTQYF.

This chain uses TRBV5-4 with TRBJ1-4; D remains ambiguous. Germline CDR1 SGHNT, CDR2 YYREEE (reference sequence). V gave up 3 bases and J gave up 8 bases, with 14 bases separating them. The length of the CDR3 is 14 residues. The chain's CDR3 is CASSSHRTPEKLFF. Here the CDR3 DNA reads TGTGCCAGCAGCTCCCACCGTACACCAGAAAAACTGTTTTTT.

This clone turned up a few times. The V and J genes are TRBV6-1 and TRBJ2-1; D is ambiguous. The CDR3 loop spans 13 amino acids. Germline V gives CDR1 MNHNS, CDR2 SASEGT. V shed 3 bases and J shed 2 bases, with 5 bases lying between them. CDR3 DNA: TGTGCCAGCAGTGAGAGCGCCTACAATGAGCAGTTCTTC. This translates into CASSESAYNEQFF.

The chain joins TRBV18 to TRBJ2-1; D is perhaps TRBD2 (5 bases). Germline CDR1 reads KGHSH; CDR2 reads LQKENI. V lost 8 bases and J lost 1, with 15 bases in between. The CDR3 is made up of 15 amino acids. This CDR3 is CASTQRRISYNEQFF. Written as DNA, the CDR3 is TGTGCCAGCACTCAGCGGCGGATTTCCTACAATGAGCAGTTCTTC.

This chain uses TRBV19 with TRBJ2-1; tentative D call: TRBD2 (6 bases). CDR3 length equals 14 residues. The germline V gene has CDR1 LNHDA and CDR2 SQIVND (reference sequence). The V gene lost 3 bases and the J gene lost 0 bases, with 6 bases spanning the gap. This CDR3 reads CASSIGSSYNEQFF. CDR3 coding DNA: TGTGCCAGTAGTATCGGGAGCTCCTACAATGAGCAGTTCTTC.

V is TRBV27 and J is TRBJ2-4, with a weak D call TRBD2 (6 bases). Trimming took 6 bases from V and 5 from J, leaving 20 bases between them. Germline CDR1 MNHEY, CDR2 SMNVEV (reference sequence). The CDR3 runs to 16 residues. As DNA, the CDR3 is TGTGCCAGCAGCTCCCTTAAACGGGGGTCCGAAAACATTCAGTACTTC. This gives the protein CASSSLKRGSENIQYF.

This clone has only a few counts. The rearrangement joins TRBV19 to TRBJ2-1; TRBD2 agrees at 10 bases. CDR1 is LNHDA and CDR2 is SQIVND in the germline V gene (reference sequence). CDR3 length: 14 amino acids. After removal of 8 bases from V and 6 bases from J, the junction contained 7 bases not matched to a gene. For the CDR3, the DNA is TGTGCCAGTGGGCTAGCGGGGGTCTTCAATGAGCAGTTCTTC. Translating it yields CASGLAGVFNEQFF.

V gene TRBV14 combines with J gene TRBJ1-5, with TRBD1 matching over 8 bases. Germline V gene sequence: CDR1 SGHDN, CDR2 FVKESK. The CDR3 contains 14 residues. The ends lost 4 bases at V and 1 base at J; junction bases unmatched: 0. CDR3 loop: CASSRTGSNQPQHF. CDR3 bases: TGTGCCAGCAGCCGGACAGGGAGCAATCAGCCCCAGCATTTT.

This chain links TRBV11-3 with TRBJ2-3; 7 bases align to TRBD2. CDR1 and CDR2 (germline): SGHNT, YENEEA. J lost 2 bases, V lost 1 base, and 9 bases had no gene match. The CDR3 is 17 residues long. The chain's CDR3 is CASSLGVGLKYTDTQYF. The CDR3 DNA reads TGTGCCAGCAGCTTAGGAGTGGGACTAAAATACACAGATACGCAGTATTTT.

The CDR3 nucleotides read TGTGCCAGCAGCCCCGCCGGAGATACGCAGTATTTT. Amino acid sequence: CASSPAGDTQYF. This rearrangement joins TRBV7-6 to TRBJ2-3, with no clear D. The CDR3 sequence is 12 residues long. V was pared by 5 bases and J by 5 bases, with 8 bases between. Per the germline V gene, CDR1 is SGHVS and CDR2 is FNYEAQ.

The genes are TRBV5-1 and TRBJ2-5; D is uncertain. With 1 base removed from V and 3 bases from J, the gap between germline ends came to 4 bases. The germline V gene has CDR1 SGHRS and CDR2 YFSETQ. CDR3 length: 12 amino acids. CDR3 in amino acids: CASSLPEETQYF. In nucleotides, the CDR3 is TGCGCCAGCAGCTTGCCCGAAGAGACCCAGTACTTC.

The chain links TRBV7-9 to TRBJ1-1, with TRBD1 matching 7 bases. J was trimmed by 6 bases and V by 5 bases; bases with no gene match: 3. This CDR3 has 12 residues. Looked up from germline, CDR1 is SEHNR and CDR2 is FQNEAQ (reference sequence). CDR3 nucleotides: TGTGCCAGCAGCGTAGACAGGGCTGAAGCTTTCTTT. It yields the protein CASSVDRAEAFF.

The chain couples TRBV5-6 to TRBJ2-7, with a weak D call TRBD2 (5 bases). There are 14 residues in the CDR3. V lost 0 bases and J lost 2, with 9 bases in between. Germline CDR1 is SGHDT and CDR2 is YYEEEE. The CDR3 reads CASSLEAGTYEQYF. DNA for the CDR3: TGTGCCAGCAGCTTGGAGGCGGGTACCTACGAGCAGTACTTC.

The chain links TRBV5-4 to TRBJ1-2; 9 nucleotides match TRBD1. Trimming at V came to 3 bases and at J to 4 bases, leaving 4 bases not matched to a gene. Germline CDR1 SGHNT, CDR2 YYREEE (reference sequence). There are 14 residues in the CDR3. Written as DNA, the CDR3 is TGTGCCAGCAGCTCGGGACAGGGCGGCTATGGCTACACCTTC. It specifies CASSSGQGGYGYTF.

This clone was recorded a few times. The chain recombines TRBV6-5 with TRBJ2-7, with 10 nucleotides matching TRBD2. Germline V gene lookup returns CDR1 MNHEY and CDR2 SVGAGI. This CDR3 has 13 amino acids. Losses at the gene ends were 6 bases for V and 3 bases for J; bases not matched to a gene: 2. DNA of the CDR3: TGTGCCAGCAGGGCTAGCGGGGGCTACGAGCAGTACGTC. It specifies CASRASGGYEQYV.